This T cell receptor beta chain was observed in a study of identical twins. General study findings and limits: Excess sharing by twins proved weaker in beta out-of-frame sequences. The study drew conclusions from cross-sectional statistical analysis, not from following the same donors. Alpha sequences that were out-of-frame and twin-shared showed an excess of low generation probability.

This CDR3 is built from 18 residues. The authors used template switching to add a universal primer site and gave cDNA unique molecular identifiers. A single record per CDR3 protein comes from TCRdb applying MiXCR to the 5' RACE reads. The table has approximately 410,000 distinct CDR3 sequences, about a fifth seen once. About this clonotype: Its antigen is not known.

The receptor was derived from a man aged 45-65 years in good health. What was sequenced was naive T cells sorted from blood. The V gene is TRBV21-1, the J gene TRBJ2-2; TRBD1 is the table's D call, not checked against the DNA. TRBV21-1 is a listed pseudogene. Here the CDR3 reads CASSKVVGGNDLTGELFF. For the CDR3, the DNA is TGTGCCAGCAGCAAAGTGGTTGGGGGCAACGATCTCACCGGGGAGCTGTTTTTT.